These T cell receptor beta chains were read from a single sample in a study of blood T cell repertoires in COVID-19. Profiling relied on immunoSEQ multiplex PCR, and the TCRdb table lists in-frame clones only, not all of them. The profile covers some 510,000 clones, with around 87% appearing a single time and 1.5% to 2% taken by the ten largest. The sequenced material came from PBMCs or T cells enriched from blood (not recorded which). The receptors were sampled from a woman aged 40 to 50 who had recovered from COVID-19. The CDR3 runs from the conserved cysteine through the conserved F or W. D genes are given only for firm matches. The size entry is marked missing in some rows and otherwise reads once, few, many or a size class.

many	TRBV25-1	TRBD1	TRBJ1-5	TGTGCCAGCGGACAGGGGAATCAGCCCCAGCATTTT	CASGQGNQPQHF
-	TRBV3-1/TRBV3-2	-	TRBJ2-2	TGTGCCAGCAGCCAAGGTATTGGGCGGGCCCGGCCCGGGGAGCTGTTTTTT	CASSQGIGRARPGELFF
-	TRBV10-3	-	TRBJ2-7	TGTGCCATCAGGAAGGACAGTAACCTTTACTACGAGCAGTACTTC	CAIRKDSNLYYEQYF
-	TRBV19	-	TRBJ1-4	TGTGCCAGTAGTATCCGGGGGTCTAATGAAAAACTGTTTTTT	CASSIRGSNEKLFF
-	TRBV6-6	-	TRBJ1-3	TGTGCCAGCAGTCCTAGGCAGCCGGGGGTAGGTGGAAACACCATATATTTT	CASSPRQPGVGGNTIYF
once	TRBV11-2	TRBD1	TRBJ2-3	TGTGCCAGCAGCTTTCGGACAGGCTCGAACACAGATACGCAGTATTTT	CASSFRTGSNTDTQYF
-	TRBV4-3	TRBD2	TRBJ2-3	TGCGCCAGCAGCCAAGATTGGCTAGCGGGAGGGCGCGGAGCAGATACGCAGTATTTT	CASSQDWLAGGRGADTQYF
-	TRBV5-6	-	TRBJ1-3	TGTGCCAGCAAGACAGGAGTCTCTGGAAACACCATATATTTT	CASKTGVSGNTIYF
-	TRBV3-1/TRBV3-2	TRBD2	TRBJ2-1	TGTGCCAGCAGCCTAACCTGGACCGGGAGGGCGTCAAATGAGCAGTTCTTC	CASSLTWTGRASNEQFF
-	TRBV10-3	TRBD1	TRBJ2-7	TGTGCCATCAGTGACCCCAAGGACAGGGAGAGTTACGAGCAGTACTTC	CAISDPKDRESYEQYF
-	TRBV9	-	TRBJ1-4	TGTGCCAGCAGCGTAGCGGGGGGCTGGAATGAAAAACTGTTTTTT	CASSVAGGWNEKLFF
-	TRBV11-2	-	TRBJ1-2	TGTGCCAGCAGCTTAGATCGGCCAGGGCTACCTATCTTC	CASSLDRPGLPIF
-	TRBV4-2	TRBD1	TRBJ1-5	TGTGCCAGCAGCCAAGATGGGACAGGGGGCGGACAGCCCCAGCATTTT	CASSQDGTGGGQPQHF
-	TRBV5-4	TRBD1	TRBJ2-3	TGTGCCAGCAGCTTAGAGAACAGGGGGCAAAGGACGCAGTATTTT	CASSLENRGQRTQYF
-	TRBV24-1	TRBD2	TRBJ2-2	TGTGCCACCAGTGACAGTTTCGGGACTAGCGGGCACACCGGGGAGCTGTTTTTT	CATSDSFGTSGHTGELFF
-	TRBV30	-	TRBJ2-7	TGTGCCTGGTCTTATGACCCCATGGCGAGCGACGAGCAGTACTTC	CAWSYDPMASDEQYF
-	TRBV18	-	TRBJ1-6	TGTGCCAGCTCACCACAGGGGTATAATTCACCCCTCCACTTT	CASSPQGYNSPLHF
-	TRBV9	-	TRBJ1-1	TGTGCCAGCAGCGAACAGAGTTCGAACACTGAAGCTTTCTTT	CASSEQSSNTEAFF
-	TRBV4-3	-	TRBJ2-7	TGCGCCAGCAGCCAAGATATCGGGACTTACGAGCAGTACTTC	CASSQDIGTYEQYF
-	TRBV6-5	-	TRBJ1-4	TGTGCCAGCACGAGGAAACCGGCTGAAAAACTGTTTTTT	CASTRKPAEKLFF
-	TRBV14	TRBD1	TRBJ1-4	TGTGCCAGCAGCCAGACAGGGGGCGGACTGTTTTTT	CASSQTGGGLFF
-	TRBV9	TRBD1	TRBJ2-3	TGTGCCAGCAGCGTAGGGGACAGGGACCGCACAGATACGCAGTATTTT	CASSVGDRDRTDTQYF
-	TRBV5-6	TRBD1	TRBJ1-1	TGTGCCAGCAGCTTAAGACAGGGGGCGTACACTGAAGCTTTCTTT	CASSLRQGAYTEAFF
-	TRBV7-2	-	TRBJ1-1	TGTGCCAGCAGCTTATCCGGGAGTCGGGGCACTGAAGCTTTCTTT	CASSLSGSRGTEAFF
few	TRBV11-3	TRBD2	TRBJ2-5	TGTGCCAGCAGCCTCCTCGGGACTAGCGGGCAGGAGACCCAGTACTTC	CASSLLGTSGQETQYF
-	TRBV7-6	-	TRBJ2-2	TGTGCCAGCAGCTTAGAGGGCGAGTGGACTCAGCTGTTTTTT	CASSLEGEWTQLFF
-	TRBV5-1	TRBD1	TRBJ1-1	TGCGCCAGCAGGGCGGGACAGGGGGCGGTCACTGAAGCTTTCTTT	CASRAGQGAVTEAFF
-	TRBV11-2	-	TRBJ1-1	TGTGCGTCCCTCAAAAGAAGGGGTGACACTGAAGCTTTCTTT	CASLKRRGDTEAFF
-	TRBV7-8	-	TRBJ1-5	TGTGCCAGCAGCTTAGAGGCAGGGGGCAATCAGCCCCAGCATTTT	CASSLEAGGNQPQHF
-	TRBV11-3	-	TRBJ2-7	TGTGCCAGCAGCCCTTCGCTGGACAGAACCTACGAGCAGTACTTC	CASSPSLDRTYEQYF
-	TRBV19	TRBD2	TRBJ2-1	TGTGCCAGTAGTAGGCGGGAGGGCTCCTTTGGCAATGAGCAGTTCTTC	CASSRREGSFGNEQFF
-	TRBV3-1/TRBV3-2	TRBD2	TRBJ2-1	TGTGCCAGCAGCCAAGATGCGAGCGGGATGGTCCCCTACAATGAGCAGTTCTTC	CASSQDASGMVPYNEQFF
-	TRBV11-3	TRBD2	TRBJ2-2	TGTGCCAGCAGCCCTCCTGGACTAGCAGACACCGGGGAGCTGTTTTTT	CASSPPGLADTGELFF
-	TRBV4-1	TRBD2	TRBJ2-1	TGCGCCAGCAGCCACACCGGGACTAACTACAATGAGCAGTTCTTC	CASSHTGTNYNEQFF
few	TRBV6-1	TRBD1	TRBJ1-2	TGTGCCAGCAGTGAGGGACAGGGAGTGGTCTATGGCTACACCTTC	CASSEGQGVVYGYTF
-	TRBV7-2	TRBD2	TRBJ2-7	TGTGCCAGCAGCTTGGGGCCCGTGACTAGCGGGAGGAGCTCCTACGAGCAGTACTTC	CASSLGPVTSGRSSYEQYF